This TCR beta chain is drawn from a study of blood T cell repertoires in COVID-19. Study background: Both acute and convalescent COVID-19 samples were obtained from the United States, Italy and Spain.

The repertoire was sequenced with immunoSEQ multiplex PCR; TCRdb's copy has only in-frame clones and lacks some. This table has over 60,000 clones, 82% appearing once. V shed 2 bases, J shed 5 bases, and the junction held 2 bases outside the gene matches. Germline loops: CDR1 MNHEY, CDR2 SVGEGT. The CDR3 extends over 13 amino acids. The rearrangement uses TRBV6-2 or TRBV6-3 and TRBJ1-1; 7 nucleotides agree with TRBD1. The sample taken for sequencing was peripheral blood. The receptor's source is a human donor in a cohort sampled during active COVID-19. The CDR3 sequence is CASSYEQGTEAFF. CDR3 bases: TGTGCCAGCAGTTACGAACAGGGGACTGAAGCTTTCTTT.